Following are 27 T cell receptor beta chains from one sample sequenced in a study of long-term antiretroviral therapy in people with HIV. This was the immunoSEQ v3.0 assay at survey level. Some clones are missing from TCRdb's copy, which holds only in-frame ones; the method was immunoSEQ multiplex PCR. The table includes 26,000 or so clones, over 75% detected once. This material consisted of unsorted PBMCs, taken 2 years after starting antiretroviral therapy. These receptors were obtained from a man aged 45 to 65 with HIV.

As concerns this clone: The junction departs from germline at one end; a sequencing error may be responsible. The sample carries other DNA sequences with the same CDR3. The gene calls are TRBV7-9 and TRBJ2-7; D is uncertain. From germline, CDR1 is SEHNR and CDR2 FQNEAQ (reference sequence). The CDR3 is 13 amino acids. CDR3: CASSPLNSYEQYF. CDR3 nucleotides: TGTGCTAGCAGCCCGCTAAACTCCTACGAGCAGTACTTC.

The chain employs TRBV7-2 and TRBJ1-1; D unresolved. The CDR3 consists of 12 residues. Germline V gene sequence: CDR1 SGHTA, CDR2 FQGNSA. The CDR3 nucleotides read TGTGCGAATCGGGCGGAGATCCCTGAAGCTTTCTTT. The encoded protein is CANRAEIPEAFF.

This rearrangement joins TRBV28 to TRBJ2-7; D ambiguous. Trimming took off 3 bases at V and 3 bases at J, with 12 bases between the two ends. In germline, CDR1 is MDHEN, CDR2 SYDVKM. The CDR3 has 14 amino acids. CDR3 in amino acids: CASSLIPRYYEQYF. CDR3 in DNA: TGTGCCAGCAGTTTGATCCCCCGCTACTACGAGCAGTACTTC.

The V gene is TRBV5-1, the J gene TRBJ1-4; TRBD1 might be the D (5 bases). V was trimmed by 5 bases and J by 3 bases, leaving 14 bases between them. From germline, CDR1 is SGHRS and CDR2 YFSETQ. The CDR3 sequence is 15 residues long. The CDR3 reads CASRIGGTPNEKLFF. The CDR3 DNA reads TGCGCCAGCAGGATCGGGGGGACCCCTAATGAAAAACTGTTTTTT.

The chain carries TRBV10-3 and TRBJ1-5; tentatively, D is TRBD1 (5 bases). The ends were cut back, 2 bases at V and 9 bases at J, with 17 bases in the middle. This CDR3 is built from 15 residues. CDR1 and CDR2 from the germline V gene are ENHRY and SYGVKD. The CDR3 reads CAISEVGQGQVPQHF. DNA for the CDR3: TGTGCCATCAGTGAGGTAGGGCAGGGTCAGGTGCCCCAGCATTTT.

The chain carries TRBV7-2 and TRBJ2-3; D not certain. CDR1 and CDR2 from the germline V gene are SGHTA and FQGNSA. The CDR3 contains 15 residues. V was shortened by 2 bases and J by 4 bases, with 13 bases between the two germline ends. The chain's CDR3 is CASSLNGPGPDTQYF. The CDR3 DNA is TGTGCCAGCAGCTTAAATGGTCCAGGACCAGATACGCAGTATTTT. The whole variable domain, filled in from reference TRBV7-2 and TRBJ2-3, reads GAGVSQSPSNKVTEKGKDVELRCDPISGHTALYWYRQSLGQGLEFLIYFQGNSAPDKSGLPSDRFSAERTGGSVSTLTIQRTQQEDSAVYLCASSLNGPGPDTQYFGPGTRLTVL.

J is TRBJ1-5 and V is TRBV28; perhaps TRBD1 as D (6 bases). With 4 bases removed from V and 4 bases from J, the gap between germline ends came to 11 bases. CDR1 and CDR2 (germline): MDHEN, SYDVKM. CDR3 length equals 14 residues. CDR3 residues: CASSSGGRNQPQHF. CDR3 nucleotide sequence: TGTGCCAGCAGTTCCGGGGGGCGAAATCAGCCCCAGCATTTT.

CDR3 in amino acids: CASSPRSGAAFF. In DNA form, the CDR3 reads TGTGCCAGCAGCCCTCGGTCGGGCGCGGCTTTCTTT. The chain carries TRBV7-9 and TRBJ1-1; D gene uncertain. Germline V gene data show CDR1 as SEHNR and CDR2 as FQNEAQ (reference sequence). V lost 5 bases and J 11 bases, leaving 15 bases between the germline ends. The CDR3 consists of 12 residues.

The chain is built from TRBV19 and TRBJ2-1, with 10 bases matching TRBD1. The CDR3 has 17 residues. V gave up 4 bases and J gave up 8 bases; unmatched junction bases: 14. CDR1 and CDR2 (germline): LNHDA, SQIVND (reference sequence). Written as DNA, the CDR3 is TGTGCCAGTAGTAAGAGAGACCCGGGACAGGGGTTGTATGAGCAGTTCTTC. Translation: CASSKRDPGQGLYEQFF. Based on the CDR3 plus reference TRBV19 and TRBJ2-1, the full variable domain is DGGITQSPKYLFRKEGQNVTLSCEQNLNHDAMYWYRQDPGQGLRLIYYSQIVNDFQKGDIAEGYSVSREKKESFPLTVTSAQKNPTAFYLCASSKRDPGQGLYEQFFGPGTRLTVL.

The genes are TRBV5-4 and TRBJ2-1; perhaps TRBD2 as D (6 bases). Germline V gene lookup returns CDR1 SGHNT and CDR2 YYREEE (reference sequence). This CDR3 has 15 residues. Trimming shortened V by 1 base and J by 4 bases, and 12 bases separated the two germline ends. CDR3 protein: CASSLSRGFYNEQFF. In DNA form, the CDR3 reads TGTGCCAGCAGCTTGAGTCGGGGGTTTTACAATGAGCAGTTCTTC.

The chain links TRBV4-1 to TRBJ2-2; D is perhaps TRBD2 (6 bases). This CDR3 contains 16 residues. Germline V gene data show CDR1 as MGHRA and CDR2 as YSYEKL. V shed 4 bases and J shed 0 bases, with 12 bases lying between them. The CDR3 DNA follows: TGCGCCAGCAGCCCAAGAGCTAGCGCGAACACCGGGGAGCTGTTTTTT. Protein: CASSPRASANTGELFF.

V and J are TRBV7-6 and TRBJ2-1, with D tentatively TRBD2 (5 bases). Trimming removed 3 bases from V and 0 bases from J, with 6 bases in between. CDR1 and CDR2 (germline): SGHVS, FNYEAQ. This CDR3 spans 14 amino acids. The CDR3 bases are TGTGCCAGCAGCTTGAGGGACTCCTACAATGAGCAGTTCTTC. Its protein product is CASSLRDSYNEQFF.

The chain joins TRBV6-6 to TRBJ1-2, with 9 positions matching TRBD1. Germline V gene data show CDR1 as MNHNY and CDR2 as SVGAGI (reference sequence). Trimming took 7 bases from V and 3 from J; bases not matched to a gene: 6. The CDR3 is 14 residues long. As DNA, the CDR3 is TGTGCCAGCAACTGGACAGGGGAAGACTATGGCTACACCTTC. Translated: CASNWTGEDYGYTF.

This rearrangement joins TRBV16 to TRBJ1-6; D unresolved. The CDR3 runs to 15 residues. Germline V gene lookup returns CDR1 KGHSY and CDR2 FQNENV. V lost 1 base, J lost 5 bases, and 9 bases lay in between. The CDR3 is CASSQLGRNNSPLHF. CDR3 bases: TGTGCCAGCAGCCAATTAGGGCGGAATAATTCACCCCTCCACTTT. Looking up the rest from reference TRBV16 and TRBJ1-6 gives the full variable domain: GEEVAQTPKHLVRGEGQKAKLYCAPIKGHSYVFWYQQVLKNEFKFLISFQNENVFDETGMPKERFSAKCLPNSPCSLEIQATKLEDSAVYFCASSQLGRNNSPLHFGNGTRLTVT.

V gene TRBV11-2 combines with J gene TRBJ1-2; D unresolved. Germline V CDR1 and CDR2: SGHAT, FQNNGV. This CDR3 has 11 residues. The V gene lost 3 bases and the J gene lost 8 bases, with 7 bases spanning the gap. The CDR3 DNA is TGTGCCAGCAGCTTGTCCGGCGGCTACACCTTC. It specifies CASSLSGGYTF. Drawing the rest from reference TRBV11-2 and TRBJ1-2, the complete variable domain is EAGVAQSPRYKIIEKRQSVAFWCNPISGHATLYWYQQILGQGPKLLIQFQNNGVVDDSQLPKDRFSAERLKGVDSTLKIQPAKLEDSAVYLCASSLSGGYTFGSGTRLTVV.

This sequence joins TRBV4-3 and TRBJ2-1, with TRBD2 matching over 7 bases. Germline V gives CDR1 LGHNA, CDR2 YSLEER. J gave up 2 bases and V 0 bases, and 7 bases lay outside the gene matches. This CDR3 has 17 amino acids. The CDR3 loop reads CASSQDAESGAYNEQFF. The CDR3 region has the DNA TGCGCCAGCAGCCAAGACGCGGAAAGCGGGGCCTACAATGAGCAGTTCTTC.

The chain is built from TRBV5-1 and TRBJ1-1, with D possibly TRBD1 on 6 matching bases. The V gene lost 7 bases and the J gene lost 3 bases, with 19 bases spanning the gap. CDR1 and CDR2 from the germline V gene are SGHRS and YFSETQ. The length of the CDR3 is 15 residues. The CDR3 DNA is TGCGCCAGCCGACGAACCAGTGGGGGCGACACTGAAGCTTTCTTT. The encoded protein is CASRRTSGGDTEAFF.

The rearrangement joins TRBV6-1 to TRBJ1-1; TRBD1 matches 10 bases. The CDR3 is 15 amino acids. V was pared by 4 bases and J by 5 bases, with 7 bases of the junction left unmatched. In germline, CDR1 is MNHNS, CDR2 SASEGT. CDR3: CASSGGQGDWTEAFF. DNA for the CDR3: TGTGCCAGCAGTGGAGGACAGGGGGATTGGACTGAAGCTTTCTTT.

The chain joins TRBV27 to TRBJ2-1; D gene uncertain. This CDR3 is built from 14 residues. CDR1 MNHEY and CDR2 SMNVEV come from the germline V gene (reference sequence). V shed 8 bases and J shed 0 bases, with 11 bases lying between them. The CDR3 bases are TGTGCCAGCTGCTGGAGCCGCTCCTACAATGAGCAGTTCTTC. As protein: CASCWSRSYNEQFF.

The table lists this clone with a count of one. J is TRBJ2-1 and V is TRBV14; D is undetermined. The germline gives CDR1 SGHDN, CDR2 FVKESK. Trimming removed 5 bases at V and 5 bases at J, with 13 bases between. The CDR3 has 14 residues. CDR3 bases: TGTGCCAGCAGCGTGAACTCCGTCCACAATGAGCAGTTCTTC. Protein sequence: CASSVNSVHNEQFF.

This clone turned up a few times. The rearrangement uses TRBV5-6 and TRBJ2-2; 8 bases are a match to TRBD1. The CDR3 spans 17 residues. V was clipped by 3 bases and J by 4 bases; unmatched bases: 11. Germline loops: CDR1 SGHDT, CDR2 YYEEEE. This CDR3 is CASSSLGQGRRTGELFF. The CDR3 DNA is TGTGCCAGCAGCTCCCTTGGACAGGGTCGTCGCACCGGGGAGCTGTTTTTT.

Here the CDR3 DNA reads TGTGCCAGCAGCCCCCGACAAGAGGCCGAAGCTTTCTTT. Its translation is CASSPRQEAEAFF. The chain is built from TRBV9 and TRBJ1-1; D not resolved. The CDR3 spans 13 residues. Germline CDR1 SGDLS, CDR2 YYNGEE. The V end was cut by 4 bases, the J end by 8 bases, with 15 bases between.

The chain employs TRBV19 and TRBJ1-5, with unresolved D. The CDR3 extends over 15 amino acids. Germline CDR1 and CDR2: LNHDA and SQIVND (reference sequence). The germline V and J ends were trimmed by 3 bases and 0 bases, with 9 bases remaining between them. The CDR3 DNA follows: TGTGCCAGTAGTATTTCTGGTTATAGCAATCAGCCCCAGCATTTT. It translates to CASSISGYSNQPQHF.

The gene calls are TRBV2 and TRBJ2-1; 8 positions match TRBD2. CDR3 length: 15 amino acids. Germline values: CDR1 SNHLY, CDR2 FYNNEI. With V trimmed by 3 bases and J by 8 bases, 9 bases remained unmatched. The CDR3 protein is CASSEGLGTIDEQFF. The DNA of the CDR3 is TGTGCCAGCAGTGAGGGACTAGGGACTATTGATGAGCAGTTCTTC.

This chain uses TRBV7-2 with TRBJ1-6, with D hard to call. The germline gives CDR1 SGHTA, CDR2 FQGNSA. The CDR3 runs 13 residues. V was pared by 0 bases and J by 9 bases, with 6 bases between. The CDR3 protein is CASSLASSSPLHF. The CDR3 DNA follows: TGTGCCAGCAGCTTAGCGAGTTCTTCACCCCTCCACTTT.

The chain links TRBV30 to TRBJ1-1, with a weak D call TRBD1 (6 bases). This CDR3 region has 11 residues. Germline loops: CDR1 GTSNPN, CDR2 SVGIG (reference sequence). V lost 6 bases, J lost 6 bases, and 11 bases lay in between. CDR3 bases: TGTGCCTGTCGGACAGATTCTGAAGCTTTCTTT. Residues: CACRTDSEAFF.

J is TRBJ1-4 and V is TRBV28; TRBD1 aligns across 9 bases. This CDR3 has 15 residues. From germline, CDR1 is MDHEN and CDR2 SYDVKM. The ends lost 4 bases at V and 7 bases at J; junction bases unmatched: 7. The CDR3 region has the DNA TGTGCCAGCAGTTGGAACAGGGGGCAGGTTGAAAAACTGTTTTTT. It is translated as CASSWNRGQVEKLFF.